This TCR beta chain was captured by sequencing in a study of immune heterogeneity within non-small cell lung tumors. Whole-study findings and limits: Clonotypes of T-cell receptor beta found at high frequency were largely distinct between individual patients.

The authors used 550 to 750 ng of bulk tumor genomic DNA per sample as template. Several spatially distant biopsies were obtained per primary tumor intraoperatively. Curative surgery was performed on patients who had untreated, newly diagnosed non-small cell lung cancer. This clonotype has a handful of counts. Its target is not known. A first 10-cycle multiplex round used 32 V-gene and 13 J-gene primers on TCR beta CDR3. Using its own MiXCR run on the multiplex PCR reads, TCRdb lists one record per CDR3 protein. The top ten hold around 3.9% of the sample, which has around 19,000 distinct CDR3 sequences, around 28% seen once. The origin of this receptor is a middle-aged man with non-small cell lung cancer. The sequencing input was lung tumor tissue.

The CDR3 region is CASSLTRGLAYNEQFF. The CDR3 coding sequence is TGTGCCAGCAGCTTAACACGAGGACTGGCCTACAATGAGCAGTTCTTC. This chain connects TRBV7-9 to TRBJ2-1, with a weak D call TRBD2 (5 bases). V was pared by 2 bases and J by 2 bases, with 13 bases between. The CDR3 loop spans 16 amino acids. The germline CDR1 and CDR2 sequences are SEHNR and FQNEAQ (reference sequence). Full variable domain (rest looked up from reference TRBV7-9 and TRBJ2-1): DTGVSQNPRHKITKRGQNVTFRCDPISEHNRLYWYRQTLGQGPEFLTYFQNEAQLEKSRLLSDRFSAERPKGSFSTLEIQRTEQGDSAMYLCASSLTRGLAYNEQFFGPGTRLTVL.